A selection of T cell receptor beta chains follows, all from one sample in a study of cytomegalovirus exposure and HLA in healthy donors. Here immunoSEQ multiplex PCR was the method, and the copy in TCRdb shows in-frame clones only, minus some. The sample holds approximately 190,000 clones, 82% seen once. Material for sequencing was PBMCs. All receptors derive from a woman in her 50s in good health and CMV-seropositive. Both conserved end residues are part of each CDR3. Each record gives: D gene, clone size, J gene, V gene, CDR3 protein, CDR3 DNA. The D gene is left open where the match is weak. Clone size appears in some rows only: once, few, many, or a class for an expanded clone.

>NA|NA|TRBJ1-5|TRBV7-8
CASSLARDQPQHF
TGTGCCAGCAGCTTAGCGCGTGATCAGCCCCAGCATTTT
>TRBD2|NA|TRBJ2-7|TRBV7-2
CASSFPPGTTDEQYF
TGTGCCAGCAGCTTTCCGCCCGGGACTACGGACGAGCAGTACTTC
>TRBD2|once|TRBJ2-7|TRBV28
CASSSLLGLGSRGEQYF
TGTGCCAGCAGTTCCTTATTGGGACTAGGCAGCCGTGGAGAGCAGTACTTC
>NA|NA|TRBJ1-1|TRBV6-6
CASSYSSGYTEAFF
TGTGCCAGCAGTTACTCGTCAGGGTACACTGAAGCTTTCTTT
>NA|NA|TRBJ2-6|TRBV15
CATAITGPGANVLTF
TGTGCCACCGCCATCACAGGGCCAGGGGCCAACGTCCTGACTTTC
>NA|once|TRBJ2-7|TRBV7-8
CASSLEGRPGNEQYF
TGTGCCAGCAGCTTAGAGGGTCGTCCGGGGAACGAGCAGTACTTC
>NA|NA|TRBJ1-2|TRBV7-9
CSSSNLGGAVHGYTF
TGTTCCAGCAGCAATTTGGGGGGGGCGGTCCATGGCTACACCTTC
>NA|NA|TRBJ1-2|TRBV10-3
CAISERGSGYTF
TGTGCCATCAGTGAAAGAGGGTCTGGCTACACCTTC
>NA|NA|TRBJ2-3|TRBV28
CASSGTLSTDTQYF
TGTGCCAGCAGTGGGACTCTTAGCACAGATACGCAGTATTTT
>TRBD1|NA|TRBJ2-3|TRBV27
CASRSPGGTDTQYF
TGTGCCAGCAGGTCTCCAGGGGGAACAGATACGCAGTATTTT
>TRBD1|NA|TRBJ1-1|TRBV5-4
CASSPSQGMNTEAFF
TGTGCCAGCAGCCCTTCACAGGGGATGAACACTGAAGCTTTCTTT
>TRBD2|NA|TRBJ2-7|TRBV9
CASSVTSGGYEQYF
TGTGCCAGCAGCGTAACTAGCGGGGGGTACGAGCAGTACTTC
>NA|NA|TRBJ1-2|TRBV5-5
CASSLGQKNYGYTF
TGTGCCAGCAGCTTGGGACAGAAGAACTATGGCTACACCTTC
>NA|NA|TRBJ2-1|TRBV10-1
CASSESGTPFTEFF
TGCGCCAGCAGTGAGTCAGGGACTCCTTTTACTGAGTTCTTC
>TRBD2|NA|TRBJ2-2|TRBV2
CASTVTSGNTGELFF
TGTGCCAGCACCGTGACTAGCGGGAACACCGGGGAGCTGTTTTTT
>NA|NA|TRBJ2-5|TRBV7-3
CASSRSEEETQYF
TGTGCCAGCAGCCGTAGCGAGGAGGAGACCCAGTACTTC
>TRBD1|NA|TRBJ2-7|TRBV10-2
CASNTGTGAEQYF
TGCGCCAGCAACACCGGGACAGGGGCCGAGCAGTACTTC
>TRBD2|NA|TRBJ2-3|TRBV19
CASSGGGTDTQYF
TGTGCCAGTAGTGGGGGGGGCACAGATACGCAGTATTTT
>NA|NA|TRBJ2-7|TRBV2
CASSDYRHSYEQYF
TGTGCCAGCAGTGATTACAGACATTCCTACGAGCAGTACTTC
>TRBD2|NA|TRBJ2-3|TRBV28
CASSLLSAGGGTDKEYF
TGTGCCAGCAGTTTACTTTCAGCGGGAGGAGGCACAGATAAGGAGTATTTT
>NA|NA|TRBJ2-7|TRBV2
CASSAVTVLAYEQYF
TGTGCCAGCAGCGCCGTCACGGTTCTTGCCTACGAGCAGTACTTC
>NA|NA|TRBJ2-3|TRBV19
CASSERPLGGGTDTQYF
TGTGCCAGTAGCGAAAGGCCCCTCGGGGGTGGCACAGATACGCAGTATTTT
>NA|NA|TRBJ2-1|TRBV4-3
CASSQDSGSGEQFF
TGCGCCAGCAGCCAAGATTCAGGGTCAGGGGAGCAGTTCTTC
>NA|NA|TRBJ2-5|TRBV29-1
CSVEGLARGPDQETQYF
TGCAGCGTTGAAGGGCTAGCGAGAGGGCCCGACCAAGAGACCCAGTACTTC
>NA|NA|TRBJ2-7|TRBV6-5
CASSSGQSYEQYF
TGTGCCAGCAGTTCAGGACAGTCCTACGAGCAGTACTTC
>TRBD1|NA|TRBJ2-7|TRBV28
CASSSYDRGTYEQYF
TGTGCCAGCAGTTCGTATGACAGGGGGACCTACGAGCAGTACTTC
>NA|once|TRBJ2-7|TRBV6-6
CASSFSLGGGEQYF
TGTGCCAGCAGTTTCTCTCTTGGGGGCGGGGAGCAGTACTTC
>NA|few|TRBJ1-2|TRBV19
CASSGSGGNYGYTF
TGTGCCAGTAGTGGATCGGGGGGTAACTATGGCTACACCTTC
>NA|NA|TRBJ1-5|TRBV28
CASSLDSYNQPQHF
TGTGCCAGCAGTTTGGACAGTTACAATCAGCCCCAGCATTTT
>NA|NA|TRBJ1-4|TRBV19
CASSPRLNEKLFF
TGTGCCAGTAGCCCGCGATTAAATGAGAAACTGTTTTTT
>TRBD1|NA|TRBJ1-2|TRBV7-2
CASSPTGGYGYTF
TGTGCCAGCAGCCCGACAGGGGGGTATGGCTACACCTTC
>NA|NA|TRBJ1-3|TRBV28
CASRVGLSGNTIYF
TGTGCCAGCAGAGTGGGCCTCTCTGGAAACACCATATATTTT
>NA|NA|TRBJ2-2|TRBV19
CASSKAGASDGGELFF
TGTGCCAGTAGTAAGGCGGGGGCGTCAGATGGCGGGGAGCTGTTTTTT
>NA|NA|TRBJ2-5|TRBV7-9
CASSLDLVETQYF
TGTGCCAGCAGCTTAGACTTGGTGGAGACCCAGTACTTC
>NA|NA|TRBJ2-1|TRBV2
CASSETYIYNEQFF
TGTGCCAGCAGTGAAACTTATATCTACAATGAGCAGTTCTTC
>TRBD2|NA|TRBJ2-5|TRBV30
CAWSRGGASETQYF
TGTGCCTGGAGTCGGGGGGGCGCTTCGGAGACCCAGTACTTC
>NA|NA|TRBJ2-7|TRBV5-6
CASSLGQGGPYEQYF
TGTGCCAGCAGCTTGGGGCAGGGAGGCCCCTACGAGCAGTACTTC
>TRBD1|NA|TRBJ2-2|TRBV4-1
CTSSKTGANTGELFF
TGCACCAGCAGCAAGACAGGGGCGAACACCGGGGAGCTGTTTTTT
>TRBD1|NA|TRBJ2-1|TRBV12-5
CASGAGQGAMDEQFF
TGTGCTAGTGGTGCCGGACAGGGGGCTATGGATGAGCAGTTCTTC
>TRBD2|few|TRBJ2-7|TRBV6-5
CASRSSGEYEQYF
TGTGCCAGCAGGTCTAGCGGAGAGTACGAGCAGTACTTC
>NA|NA|TRBJ2-7|TRBV2
CASRPQGLNYEQYF
TGTGCCAGCAGACCTCAGGGGCTGAACTACGAGCAGTACTTC